The T cell receptor beta chain described here comes from a study of blood T cell repertoires in COVID-19. About the study: The samples span acute and convalescent COVID-19 from the United States, Italy and Spain. Sample material is recorded as cDNA or gDNA derived from T cells, B-cell-depleted T cells, or PBMCs.

Germline V CDR1 and CDR2: SGDLS, YYNGEE. The CDR3 runs to 17 residues. The V end lost 2 bases, the J end lost 2 bases, and 14 bases lay between the germline ends. Study processing details: Quantification of nucleated cells was approximated via reference gene primer amplification. Produced via immunoSEQ multiplex PCR; TCRdb's table is partial and in-frame only. V, J and clone size were drawn from that table, and D and trimming were deduced from the DNA. This sample has around 300,000 clones; around 88% occur once, and the top ten carry 1.6%. Patients at the Seattle site were enrolled during active infection and followed longitudinally.

This sequence originates from a woman aged 30 to 39 with COVID-19, enrolled during active disease. This chain connects TRBV9 to TRBJ2-6, with a weak D call TRBD1 (5 bases). Input material: peripheral blood. The CDR3 DNA follows: TGTGCCAGCAGCGTGACAGTTCTCGCGCCTGGGGCCAACGTCCTGACTTTC. As protein: CASSVTVLAPGANVLTF. The full variable domain, completed using reference TRBV9 and TRBJ2-6, is DSGVTQTPKHLITATGQRVTLRCSPRSGDLSVYWYQQSLDQGLQFLIQYYNGEERAKGNILERFSAQQFPDLHSELNLSSLELGDSALYFCASSVTVLAPGANVLTFGAGSRLTVL.